One and the same sample provided the 10 T cell receptor beta chains below, sequenced in a study of blood T cell repertoires in COVID-19. The assay was immunoSEQ multiplex PCR, and TCRdb's table has in-frame clones only and misses some. The sample consists of 260,000 or so clones, 84% of them appearing once. The sequenced material came from peripheral blood. The receptors originated from a human donor in a cohort sampled during active COVID-19.

This clone was recorded only once. The chain combines TRBV20-1 with TRBJ2-1; 7 bases align to TRBD2. The CDR3 sequence is 15 residues long. V shed 3 bases, J shed 3 bases, and the junction held 8 bases outside the gene matches. Germline V lookup: CDR1 DFQATT, CDR2 SNEGSKA (reference sequence). In DNA form, the CDR3 reads TGCAGTGCTAGTACGACCAGCGGGAACTACAATGAGCAGTTCTTC. This codes for CSASTTSGNYNEQFF.

This clone was seen only a few times. The chain links TRBV27 to TRBJ2-7; D uncertain. In germline, CDR1 is MNHEY, CDR2 SMNVEV (reference sequence). Trimming took 5 bases from V and 2 from J, leaving 10 bases between them. The CDR3 runs to 13 residues. The CDR3 loop reads CASSPPSAYEQYF. DNA of the CDR3: TGTGCCAGCAGTCCCCCGTCAGCCTACGAGCAGTACTTC.

The V call is TRBV7-3, the J call TRBJ2-5, with 10 bases matching TRBD1. The CDR3 loop spans 16 amino acids. Germline CDR1 is SGHTA and CDR2 is FQGTGA. J gave up 5 bases and V 2 bases, and 8 bases lay outside the gene matches. The CDR3 loop reads CASSLGPTGGMETQYF. The CDR3 coding sequence is TGTGCCAGCAGCTTAGGTCCGACAGGGGGCATGGAGACCCAGTACTTC.

Regarding this clone: The same CDR3 also results from other DNA sequences found in this sample. The chain joins TRBV7-3 to TRBJ1-1; no clear D. Trimming pared 2 bases from V and 1 base from J, leaving 5 bases between. CDR1 is SGHTA and CDR2 is FQGTGA in the germline V gene. This CDR3 comprises 13 residues. The CDR3 is CASSLSGNTEAFF. The CDR3 bases are TGTGCCAGCAGCTTATCGGGGAACACTGAAGCTTTCTTT.

V usage is TRBV28 and J usage is TRBJ2-4; D may be TRBD2 (7 bases). Germline values: CDR1 MDHEN, CDR2 SYDVKM. The CDR3 spans 14 residues. The germline V and J ends were trimmed by 6 bases and 6 bases, with 15 bases remaining between them. The CDR3 loop reads CASRQGGGVNIQYF. The CDR3 region has the DNA TGTGCCAGCAGGCAAGGGGGGGGAGTAAACATTCAGTACTTC.

The J gene is TRBJ2-5, the V gene TRBV5-5, with 8 bases matching TRBD1. J was trimmed by 3 bases and V by 4 bases; bases with no gene match: 8. The germline V gene encodes CDR1 SGHKS and CDR2 YYEKEE (reference sequence). CDR3 length: 15 amino acids. The CDR3 region is CASSPGQGGEETQYF. CDR3 nucleotide sequence: TGTGCCAGCAGCCCCGGACAGGGTGGGGAAGAGACCCAGTACTTC.

J is TRBJ1-4 and V is TRBV9; D might be TRBD1 (6 bases). The CDR3 is 14 residues long. Trimming took off 3 bases at V and 8 bases at J, with 14 bases between the two ends. Germline V CDR1 and CDR2: SGDLS, YYNGEE. In DNA form, the CDR3 reads TGTGCCAGCAGCGGCGGGGGGCTAACAGAAAAACTGTTTTTT. It codes for CASSGGGLTEKLFF. The variable domain in full, with the rest retrieved from reference TRBV9 and TRBJ1-4, is DSGVTQTPKHLITATGQRVTLRCSPRSGDLSVYWYQQSLDQGLQFLIQYYNGEERAKGNILERFSAQQFPDLHSELNLSSLELGDSALYFCASSGGGLTEKLFFGSGTQLSVL.

This chain uses TRBV5-5 with TRBJ2-5; D may be TRBD2 (5 bases). CDR1 is SGHKS, CDR2 YYEKEE, per germline (reference sequence). The V and J ends lost 9 bases and 3 bases respectively, with 24 bases between them. This CDR3 comprises 16 residues. CDR3 sequence: CATRLTLTLGKETQYF. The CDR3 DNA is TGTGCCACCCGATTAACGTTGACTCTCGGGAAAGAGACCCAGTACTTC.

This sequence joins TRBV2 and TRBJ1-2, with D possibly being TRBD1 (5 bases). CDR3 length: 16 amino acids. Germline CDR1 is SNHLY and CDR2 is FYNNEI. V was pared by 3 bases and J by 0 bases, with 14 bases between. The CDR3 DNA sequence: TGTGCCAGCAGTGAGGAAGGGACTCTAGCTAACTATGGCTACACCTTC. Translating gives CASSEEGTLANYGYTF. Full variable domain (remainder filled in from reference TRBV2 and TRBJ1-2): EPEVTQTPSHQVTQMGQEVILRCVPISNHLYFYWYRQILGQKVEFLVSFYNNEISEKSEIFDDQFSVERPDGSNFTLKIRSTKLEDSAMYFCASSEEGTLANYGYTFGSGTRLTVV.

V and J are TRBV27 and TRBJ2-7, with 7 bases identical to TRBD1. This CDR3 comprises 15 residues. J gave up 3 bases and V 3 bases, and 8 bases lay outside the gene matches. Germline CDR1 is MNHEY and CDR2 is SMNVEV (reference sequence). The CDR3 region is CASSFWDSRDYEQYF. The DNA of the CDR3 is TGTGCCAGCAGTTTTTGGGACAGTAGGGACTACGAGCAGTACTTC.